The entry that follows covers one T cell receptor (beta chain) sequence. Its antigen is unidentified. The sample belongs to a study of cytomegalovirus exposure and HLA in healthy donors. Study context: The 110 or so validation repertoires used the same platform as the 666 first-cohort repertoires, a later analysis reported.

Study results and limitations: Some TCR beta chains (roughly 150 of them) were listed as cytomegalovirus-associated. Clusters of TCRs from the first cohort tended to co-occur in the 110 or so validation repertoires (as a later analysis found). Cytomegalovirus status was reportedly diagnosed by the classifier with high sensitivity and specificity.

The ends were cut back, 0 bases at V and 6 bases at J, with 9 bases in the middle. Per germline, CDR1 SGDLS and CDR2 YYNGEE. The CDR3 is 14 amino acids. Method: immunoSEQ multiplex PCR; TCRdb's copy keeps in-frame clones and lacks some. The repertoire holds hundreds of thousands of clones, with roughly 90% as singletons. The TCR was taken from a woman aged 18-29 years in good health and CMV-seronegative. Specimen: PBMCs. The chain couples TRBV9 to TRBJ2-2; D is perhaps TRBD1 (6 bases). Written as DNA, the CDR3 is TGTGCCAGCAGCGTAGGAGGGGGAGCCGGGGAGCTGTTTTTT. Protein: CASSVGGGAGELFF.